A selection of T cell receptor beta chains follows, all from one sample in a study of blood T cell repertoires in COVID-19. Using immunoSEQ multiplex PCR, the repertoire was profiled, and TCRdb retains in-frame clones only, with some absent. This sample has about 150,000 clones, with 65% to 80% found just once. Sequenced input: peripheral blood. These receptors were collected from a man aged 60 to 69 with acute or convalescent COVID-19. Both conserved end residues are part of each CDR3. The D gene is left open where the match is weak. Clone size is not always given. Where it is, it says once, few, many or a class for expanded clones.

TRBV6-5	15	TRBD2	-	TRBJ2-5	TGTGCCAGCAGTCAACCTAGCGGGAGTGGAGAGACCCAGTACTTC	CASSQPSGSGETQYF
TRBV9	14	-	-	TRBJ1-6	TGTGCCAGCAGCGTAGTGCCAGGGGCTTCACCCCTCCACTTT	CASSVVPGASPLHF
TRBV2	16	-	-	TRBJ1-2	TGTGCCAGCAGTTTAGTTCTCCGGGACAAATTCTATGGCTACACCTTC	CASSLVLRDKFYGYTF
TRBV4-2	15	-	-	TRBJ2-7	TGTGCCAGCAGCCCTACGGAGGAGAAGACATACGAGCAGTACTTC	CASSPTEEKTYEQYF
TRBV12-5	12	-	-	TRBJ1-5	TGTGCTAGTGGGATAGCAAGCCTGCCCCAGCATTTT	CASGIASLPQHF
TRBV14	15	-	once	TRBJ2-7	TGTGCCAGCAGCCAAGATCACTTGGTCTCCTACGAGCAGTACTTC	CASSQDHLVSYEQYF
TRBV5-1	17	-	-	TRBJ2-3	TGCGCCAGCAGCTTTTTCCTGGCCGGAGGGTCCATAGATACGCAGTATTTT	CASSFFLAGGSIDTQYF
TRBV19	18	TRBD2	-	TRBJ2-7	TGTGCCAGTAGTATACGACGGGAACAAGGCGGGAGGGCCGGTGAGCAGTACTTC	CASSIRREQGGRAGEQYF
TRBV11-2	16	-	-	TRBJ2-3	TGTGCCAGCAGCCCGAGGGTGGGGGCTAGCACAGATACGCAGTATTTT	CASSPRVGASTDTQYF
TRBV7-6	17	TRBD1	-	TRBJ1-4	TGTGCCAGCAGCTCTAGACAGGGGAGGGTTGCTAATGAAAAACTGTTTTTT	CASSSRQGRVANEKLFF
TRBV5-1	14	TRBD2	-	TRBJ2-7	TGCGCCAGCAGCTTTACTAGCGGGACCTACGAGCAGTACTTC	CASSFTSGTYEQYF
TRBV6-5	15	TRBD2	-	TRBJ2-1	TGTGCCAGCAGTCGAGGGACTAGCGGGAAGAATGAGCAGTTCTTC	CASSRGTSGKNEQFF
TRBV19	13	TRBD1	-	TRBJ2-3	TGTGCCATAGGGGACAGGGGAGGAGATACGCAGTATTTT	CAIGDRGGDTQYF
TRBV5-1	23	TRBD2	-	TRBJ2-6	TGCGCCAGCAGCTTCCCCCTACCCGAGGGGGGACCAGCGGGAGTGTTTGGGGCCAACGTCCTGACTTTC	CASSFPLPEGGPAGVFGANVLTF
TRBV4-2	16	-	-	TRBJ2-7	TGTGCCAGCAGCCAAGATCTCACAGGGCGAGGCTACGAGCAGTACTTC	CASSQDLTGRGYEQYF
TRBV5-1	14	-	-	TRBJ2-2	TGCGCCAGCAGCTTCCTAGTCAACACCGGGGAGCTGTTTTTT	CASSFLVNTGELFF
TRBV5-1	15	TRBD1	-	TRBJ2-2	TGCGCCAGCAGCACAGGACAGGCGAACACCGGGGAGCTGTTTTTT	CASSTGQANTGELFF
TRBV28	12	-	once	TRBJ1-4	TGTGCCAGCACCCTAAGGGGCGGAAAACTGTTTTTT	CASTLRGGKLFF
TRBV2	14	TRBD2	-	TRBJ2-7	TGTGCCAGCAGTGGCCTAGCGGGAAGGTACGAGCAGTACTTC	CASSGLAGRYEQYF
TRBV9	14	-	-	TRBJ2-5	TGTGCCAGCAGCGTAGGCCAGCCACCGGGGACCCAGTACTTC	CASSVGQPPGTQYF
TRBV28	13	TRBD1	once	TRBJ2-7	TGTGCCAGCAGGGAGGGACAGGCCTACGAGCAGTACTTC	CASREGQAYEQYF
TRBV5-5	15	-	-	TRBJ2-7	TGTGCCAGCAGCTTGGCCGAGACTATCACCTACGAGCAGTACTTC	CASSLAETITYEQYF
TRBV7-9	13	-	-	TRBJ2-5	TGTGCCAGCAGATCCGACAGTCAAGAGACCCAGTACTTC	CASRSDSQETQYF
TRBV30	14	-	-	TRBJ2-5	TGTGCCTGGAGTGTACCACGGGACCAAGAGACCCAGTACTTC	CAWSVPRDQETQYF
TRBV25-1	14	-	-	TRBJ2-5	TGTGCCAGCAGTGAAAACGTCCGCGCAGAGACCCAGTACTTC	CASSENVRAETQYF
TRBV6-6	13	-	-	TRBJ2-2	TGTGCCAGCTCGGGGAAGCTCGCCGGGGAGCTGTTTTTT	CASSGKLAGELFF
TRBV28	18	TRBD2	few	TRBJ2-1	TGTGCCAGCACCCCCCTAAAAGGACTAGCGGGAGGTAGTAATGAGCAGTTCTTC	CASTPLKGLAGGSNEQFF
TRBV19	14	TRBD2	-	TRBJ2-1	TGTGCCAGTAGTCCTAGCGGGAGGTACAATGAGCAGTTCTTC	CASSPSGRYNEQFF
TRBV5-1	14	TRBD2	-	TRBJ2-1	TGCGCCAGCAGCCCCGGACTAGTCGGCAATGAGCAGTTCTTC	CASSPGLVGNEQFF
TRBV9	13	-	-	TRBJ2-5	TGTGCCAGCAGCGTAGCTCAGCAAGAGACCCAGTACTTC	CASSVAQQETQYF
TRBV28	15	-	-	TRBJ2-7	TGTGCCAGCCATTCATCAGGGGAGGGAAATAACGAGCAGTACTTC	CASHSSGEGNNEQYF
TRBV30	15	-	-	TRBJ2-2	TGTGCCTGGAGTCAAGCAGGGTGGAACACCGGGGAGCTGTTTTTT	CAWSQAGWNTGELFF
TRBV5-6	15	-	few	TRBJ1-2	TGTGCCAGCAGCTTGCAAGGGGAGGGGTACTATGGCTACACCTTC	CASSLQGEGYYGYTF
TRBV2	14	TRBD2	-	TRBJ2-3	TGTGCCAGCCTGGCTAGCGGGTTAGCGGATACGCAGTATTTT	CASLASGLADTQYF
TRBV5-1	13	-	-	TRBJ2-7	TGCGCCAGCAGCTTAAGGGGCTCCTACGAGCAGTACTTC	CASSLRGSYEQYF
TRBV18	14	TRBD2	-	TRBJ2-5	TGTGCCAGCTCAGCCGCGGGGGGGGCTGAGACCCAGTACTTC	CASSAAGGAETQYF
TRBV6-5	15	TRBD1	-	TRBJ1-2	TGTGCCAGCACCCCACAGGGGGGAGTCCCGGGAGGCTACACCTTC	CASTPQGGVPGGYTF